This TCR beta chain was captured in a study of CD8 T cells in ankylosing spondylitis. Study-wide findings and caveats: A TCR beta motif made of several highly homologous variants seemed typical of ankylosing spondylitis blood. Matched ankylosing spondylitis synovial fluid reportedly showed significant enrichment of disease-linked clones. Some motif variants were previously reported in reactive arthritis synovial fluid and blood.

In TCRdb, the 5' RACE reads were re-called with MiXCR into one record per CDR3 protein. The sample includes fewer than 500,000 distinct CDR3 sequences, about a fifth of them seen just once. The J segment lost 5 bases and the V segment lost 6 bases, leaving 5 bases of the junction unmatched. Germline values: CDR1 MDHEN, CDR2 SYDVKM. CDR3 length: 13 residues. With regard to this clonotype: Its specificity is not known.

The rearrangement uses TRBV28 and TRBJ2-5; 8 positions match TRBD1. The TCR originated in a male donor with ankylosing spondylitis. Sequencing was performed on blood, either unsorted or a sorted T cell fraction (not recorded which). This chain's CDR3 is CASRFRDRETQYF. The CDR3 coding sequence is TGTGCCAGCAGGTTCCGGGACAGGGAGACCCAGTACTTC.